These T cell receptor beta chains were read from a single sample in a study of blood T cells in healthy people across ages. TCRdb re-analysed the 5' RACE reads in MiXCR, keeping a single row per CDR3 protein. The sample has about 1.4 million distinct CDR3 sequences, around 59% seen once. The sequenced sample consisted of blood. These receptors were collected from a man aged 18 to 30 in good health. Both conserved end residues are part of each CDR3. D genes are given only for firm matches. Clone size is shown for a subset of rows, as once, few, many or a class of expanded clone.

cdr3_aa: CSARFLAGDREQYF
cdr3_nt: TGCAGTGCTAGGTTTCTAGCGGGAGATCGGGAGCAGTACTTC
j_call: TRBJ2-4
v_call: TRBV20-1
clone_size: NA
d_call: TRBD2

cdr3_aa: CASSLRLGFLANTGELFF
cdr3_nt: TGTGCCAGCAGCTTACGTTTAGGGTTCCTCGCGAACACCGGGGAGCTGTTTTTT
j_call: TRBJ2-2
v_call: TRBV7-9
clone_size: NA
d_call: NA

cdr3_aa: CASSTLDPSSYEQYF
cdr3_nt: TGCGCCAGCAGCACCTTGGACCCAAGCTCCTACGAGCAGTACTTC
j_call: TRBJ2-7
v_call: TRBV5-1
clone_size: few
d_call: NA

cdr3_aa: CASSLTTGLVSDTQYF
cdr3_nt: TGTGCCAGCAGCTTAACTACCGGGCTAGTCTCAGATACGCAGTATTTT
j_call: TRBJ2-3
v_call: TRBV11-2
clone_size: NA
d_call: NA

cdr3_aa: CASSQERTGLPYEQYF
cdr3_nt: TGCGCCAGCAGCCAAGAAAGAACGGGCCTCCCCTACGAGCAGTACTTC
j_call: TRBJ2-7
v_call: TRBV4-1
clone_size: NA
d_call: NA

cdr3_aa: CSAKNWGSGGEKLFF
cdr3_nt: TGCAGTGCTAAAAACTGGGGGTCGGGCGGTGAAAAACTGTTTTTT
j_call: TRBJ1-4
v_call: TRBV20-1
clone_size: NA
d_call: NA

cdr3_aa: CASSPSPGQGAKNIQYF
cdr3_nt: TGCGCCAGCAGCCCCTCTCCGGGACAGGGGGCCAAAAACATTCAGTACTTC
j_call: TRBJ2-4
v_call: TRBV4-3
clone_size: NA
d_call: TRBD1

cdr3_aa: CASSQEGQPYEQYF
cdr3_nt: TGCGCCAGCAGCCAAGAGGGACAGCCCTACGAGCAGTACTTC
j_call: TRBJ2-7
v_call: TRBV4-1
clone_size: NA
d_call: TRBD1

cdr3_aa: CASGQVGPHEQYF
cdr3_nt: TGTGCCAGTGGACAAGTGGGGCCACATGAGCAGTACTTC
j_call: TRBJ2-5
v_call: TRBV5-5
clone_size: NA
d_call: NA

cdr3_aa: CASSGRAPYNEQFF
cdr3_nt: TGTGCCAGCAGCGGGAGGGCCCCCTACAATGAGCAGTTCTTC
j_call: TRBJ2-1
v_call: TRBV6-5
clone_size: NA
d_call: TRBD2

cdr3_aa: CASSLEAGGLRVETQYF
cdr3_nt: TGTGCCAGCAGCTTGGAAGCGGGGGGGCTGAGAGTGGAGACCCAGTACTTC
j_call: TRBJ2-5
v_call: TRBV5-6
clone_size: NA
d_call: TRBD2

cdr3_aa: CASSQVGGGNQPQHF
cdr3_nt: TGCGCCAGCAGCCAAGTAGGGGGAGGCAATCAGCCCCAGCATTTT
j_call: TRBJ1-5
v_call: TRBV4-1
clone_size: few
d_call: NA

cdr3_aa: CASSFFLYEQFF
cdr3_nt: TGTGCCAGCAGCTTTTTCCTCTATGAGCAGTTCTTC
j_call: TRBJ2-1
v_call: TRBV7-2
clone_size: NA
d_call: NA

cdr3_aa: CSARDPTGNEYGYTF
cdr3_nt: TGCAGTGCTAGAGATCCGACAGGGAACGAGTATGGCTACACCTTC
j_call: TRBJ1-2
v_call: TRBV20-1
clone_size: once
d_call: TRBD1